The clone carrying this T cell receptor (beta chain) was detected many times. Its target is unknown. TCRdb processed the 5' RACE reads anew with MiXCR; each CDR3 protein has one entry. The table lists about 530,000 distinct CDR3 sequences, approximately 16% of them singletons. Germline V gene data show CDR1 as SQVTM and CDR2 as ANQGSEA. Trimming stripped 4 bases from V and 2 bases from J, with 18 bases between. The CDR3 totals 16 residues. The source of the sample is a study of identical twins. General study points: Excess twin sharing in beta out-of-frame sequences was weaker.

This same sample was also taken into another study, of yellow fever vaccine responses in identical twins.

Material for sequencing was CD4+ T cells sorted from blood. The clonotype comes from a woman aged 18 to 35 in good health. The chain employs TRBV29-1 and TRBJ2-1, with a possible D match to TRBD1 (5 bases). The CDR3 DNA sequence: TGCAGCGTTGGGTCGGCAGGGCAAAGCGCCTACAATGAGCAGTTCTTC. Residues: CSVGSAGQSAYNEQFF.